The rows below give T cell receptor beta chains drawn from one sample of a study of sequential checkpoint blockade in melanoma. Sequenced by immunoSEQ multiplex PCR; TCRdb stores in-frame clones only, minus some. The sample carries about 37,000 clones, 32% recorded once. The sample in question was tumor tissue (inferred from file names), obtained from a patient given nivolumab and ipilimumab in sequence. Every receptor here comes from a human donor with melanoma. CDR3s include the opening cysteine and the closing phenylalanine or tryptophan. A D gene is named only where the DNA matches it firmly. Clone sizes are given selectively: once, few, many, or a class where the clone is expanded.

v_gene,j_gene,abundance,d_gene,CDR3aa,CDR3nt
TRBV11-3,TRBJ1-2,few,TRBD1,CASSLGSTGGQGYGYTF,TGTGCCAGCAGTCTGGGCTCAACAGGGGGCCAAGGCTATGGCTACACCTTC
TRBV30,TRBJ2-2,few,NA,CAWSVSWQTGELFF,TGTGCCTGGAGTGTAAGTTGGCAAACCGGGGAGCTGTTTTTT
TRBV19,TRBJ2-3,NA,NA,CASSIGGRKPDTQYF,TGTGCCAGTAGTATTGGTGGGAGGAAGCCAGATACGCAGTATTTT
TRBV30,TRBJ1-2,NA,NA,CAWTNSATSYGYTF,TGTGCCTGGACTAATAGCGCGACGTCCTATGGCTACACCTTC
TRBV19,TRBJ1-2,NA,TRBD1,CASSHNRDRVGYTF,TGTGCCAGTAGTCATAACCGGGACAGGGTAGGCTACACCTTC
TRBV29-1,TRBJ2-3,NA,TRBD2,CSVEDQAGGIGQYF,TGCAGCGTTGAAGATCAAGCGGGAGGCATCGGGCAGTATTTT
TRBV29-1,TRBJ2-3,NA,TRBD2,CSVDGSIRGGADTQYF,TGCAGCGTTGACGGCAGTATTCGGGGGGGAGCAGATACGCAGTATTTT
TRBV14,TRBJ2-1,once,TRBD2,CASSQRVLAVYNEQFF,TGTGCCAGCAGCCAACGTGTACTAGCGGTTTACAATGAGCAGTTCTTC
TRBV25-1,TRBJ1-5,NA,NA,CASSRGGSGQPQHF,TGTGCCAGCTCCCGGGGAGGGAGTGGTCAGCCCCAGCATTTT
TRBV25-1,TRBJ1-6,NA,NA,CASSGAGSSPLHF,TGTGCCAGCAGTGGGGCAGGGTCTTCACCCCTCCACTTT
TRBV6-8,TRBJ2-5,NA,NA,CASSYGGETQYF,TGTGCCAGCAGTTACGGCGGGGAGACCCAGTACTTC
TRBV5-1,TRBJ2-7,NA,TRBD1,CASSLFRQGPYEQYF,TGCGCCAGCAGCTTGTTTCGACAGGGGCCGTACGAGCAGTACTTC
TRBV30,TRBJ2-3,NA,NA,CAWSVLPGGNSDTQYF,TGTGCCTGGAGTGTACTTCCAGGGGGGAATTCAGATACGCAGTATTTT
TRBV11-3,TRBJ1-2,few,TRBD1,CASSSTGNLNYGYTF,TGTGCCAGCAGCTCGACAGGGAACCTTAACTATGGCTACACCTTC
TRBV6-8,TRBJ2-2,NA,NA,CASSPEMNTGELFF,TGTGCCAGCAGCCCTGAGATGAACACCGGGGAGCTGTTTTTT
TRBV30,TRBJ2-2,NA,NA,CAWSVARTNTGELFF,TGTGCCTGGAGTGTTGCCAGGACGAACACCGGGGAGCTGTTTTTT
TRBV9,TRBJ2-5,many,TRBD1,CASSETGPAHPQETQYF,TGTGCCAGCAGTGAGACAGGGCCTGCTCATCCCCAAGAGACCCAGTACTTC
TRBV19,TRBJ2-1,NA,TRBD2,CASSSMTSGDYNEQFF,TGTGCCAGTAGTTCTATGACTAGCGGAGATTACAATGAGCAGTTCTTC
TRBV10-3,TRBJ2-2,NA,TRBD1,CAIRLQGIDTGELFF,TGTGCCATCAGGCTACAGGGGATTGACACCGGGGAGCTGTTTTTT
TRBV11-3,TRBJ1-2,many,NA,CASSLVVGQAVPDGYTF,TGTGCCAGCAGCTTAGTGGTCGGACAAGCCGTCCCGGATGGCTACACCTTC
TRBV14,TRBJ2-2,NA,TRBD2,CASSRYHSSGANTGELFF,TGTGCCAGCAGCCGCTACCACTCTAGCGGGGCGAACACCGGGGAGCTGTTTTTT
TRBV19,TRBJ1-1,NA,NA,CASSPSDNPEAFF,TGTGCCAGTAGTCCCAGTGATAATCCTGAAGCTTTCTTT
TRBV6-8,TRBJ1-1,many,NA,CASSYSLRGTEAFF,TGTGCCAGCAGTTATTCCCTCAGGGGCACTGAAGCTTTCTTT
TRBV29-1,TRBJ2-7,NA,TRBD2,CSVSRGGSYEQYF,TGCAGCGTTTCCCGCGGGGGTTCCTACGAGCAGTACTTC
TRBV18,TRBJ2-7,few,NA,CASSLQGSGEQYF,TGTGCCAGCTCGCTCCAGGGTTCTGGCGAGCAGTACTTC
TRBV19,TRBJ1-5,NA,NA,CASSTWDGNQPQHF,TGTGCCAGTAGTACTTGGGACGGCAATCAGCCCCAGCATTTT
TRBV5-1,TRBJ1-1,NA,NA,CASSLARGGDTEAFF,TGCGCCAGCAGCTTGGCACGGGGTGGAGACACTGAAGCTTTCTTT
TRBV19,TRBJ1-2,NA,NA,CASSINSGTYGYTF,TGTGCCAGTAGTATTAATTCCGGGACCTATGGCTACACCTTC
TRBV11-3,TRBJ2-1,many,TRBD2,CASSFPGLANEQFF,TGTGCCAGCAGCTTCCCGGGACTAGCCAATGAGCAGTTCTTC
TRBV18,TRBJ1-1,few,NA,CASSPNGGRNTEAFF,TGTGCCAGCTCACCGAATGGGGGAAGAAACACTGAAGCTTTCTTT
TRBV19,TRBJ2-7,NA,TRBD2,CASSFRGTRKGLAGGRDEQYF,TGTGCCAGTAGCTTTAGGGGGACCAGAAAAGGACTAGCGGGAGGGCGAGACGAGCAGTACTTC
TRBV19,TRBJ1-2,NA,NA,CASSIGGSYTF,TGTGCCAGTAGTATAGGAGGTAGCTACACCTTC
TRBV11-3,TRBJ2-1,many,NA,CASSQGGTTSSYNEQFF,TGTGCCAGCAGCCAGGGGGGGACCACGAGCTCCTACAATGAGCAGTTCTTC
TRBV18,TRBJ2-7,NA,NA,CASSPKRGWEEQYF,TGTGCCAGCTCACCCAAAAGGGGGTGGGAGGAGCAGTACTTC
TRBV28,TRBJ2-7,NA,TRBD1,CASGPGTGVNEQYF,TGTGCCAGCGGTCCCGGGACAGGGGTGAACGAGCAGTACTTC
TRBV28,TRBJ2-7,NA,NA,CASSSDYYEQYF,TGTGCCAGCAGTTCCGACTACTACGAGCAGTACTTC
TRBV6-8,TRBJ2-1,few,TRBD2,CASRGAPGTSRYNEQFF,TGTGCCAGCAGGGGGGCCCCTGGGACTAGCCGTTACAATGAGCAGTTCTTC
TRBV29-1,TRBJ2-2,NA,NA,CSVARDGNTGELFF,TGCAGCGTTGCCCGGGACGGGAACACCGGGGAGCTGTTTTTT
TRBV10-2,TRBJ2-1,few,NA,CASSDRGYEQFF,TGCGCCAGCAGTGATCGTGGCTATGAGCAGTTCTTC